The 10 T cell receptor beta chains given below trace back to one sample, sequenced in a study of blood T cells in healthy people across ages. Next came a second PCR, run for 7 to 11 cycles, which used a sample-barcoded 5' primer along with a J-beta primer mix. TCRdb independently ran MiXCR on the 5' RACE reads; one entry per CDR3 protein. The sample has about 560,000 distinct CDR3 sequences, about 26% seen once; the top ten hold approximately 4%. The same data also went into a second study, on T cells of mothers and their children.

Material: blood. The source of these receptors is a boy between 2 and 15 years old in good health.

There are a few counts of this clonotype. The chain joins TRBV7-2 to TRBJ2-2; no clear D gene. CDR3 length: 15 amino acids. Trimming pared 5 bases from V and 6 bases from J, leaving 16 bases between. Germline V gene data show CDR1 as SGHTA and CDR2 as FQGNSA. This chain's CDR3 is CASSPGGYLAGELFF. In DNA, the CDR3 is TGTGCCAGCAGCCCCGGTGGATATCTGGCCGGGGAGCTGTTTTTT.

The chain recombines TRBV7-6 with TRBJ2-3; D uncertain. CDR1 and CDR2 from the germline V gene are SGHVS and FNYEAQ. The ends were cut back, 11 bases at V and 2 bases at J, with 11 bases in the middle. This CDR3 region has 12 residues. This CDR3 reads CAGDRFTDTQYF. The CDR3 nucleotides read TGTGCCGGCGATCGCTTCACAGATACGCAGTATTTT.

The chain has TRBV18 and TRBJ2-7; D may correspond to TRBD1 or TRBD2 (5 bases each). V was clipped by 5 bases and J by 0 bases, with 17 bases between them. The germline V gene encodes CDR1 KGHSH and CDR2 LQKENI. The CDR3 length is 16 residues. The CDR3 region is CASSDSRGRLSYEQYF. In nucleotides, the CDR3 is TGTGCCAGCTCAGATTCACGGGGCCGTCTCTCCTACGAGCAGTACTTC.

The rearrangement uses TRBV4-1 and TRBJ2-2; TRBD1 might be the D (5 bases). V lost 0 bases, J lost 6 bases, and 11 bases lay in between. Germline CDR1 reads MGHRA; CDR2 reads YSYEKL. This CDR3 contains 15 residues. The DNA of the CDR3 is TGCGCCAGCAGCCAAGAGACAGTAGCATCCGGGGAGCTGTTTTTT. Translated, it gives CASSQETVASGELFF.

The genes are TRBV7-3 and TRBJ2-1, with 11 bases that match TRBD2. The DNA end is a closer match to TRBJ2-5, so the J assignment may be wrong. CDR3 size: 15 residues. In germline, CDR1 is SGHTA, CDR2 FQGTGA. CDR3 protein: CASSLTSGGGETQYF. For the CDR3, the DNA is TGTGCCAGCAGCTTAACTAGCGGGGGGGGAGAGACCCAGTACTTC.

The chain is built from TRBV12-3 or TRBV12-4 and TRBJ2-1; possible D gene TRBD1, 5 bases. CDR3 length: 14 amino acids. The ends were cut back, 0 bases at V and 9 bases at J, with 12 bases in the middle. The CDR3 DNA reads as TGTGCCAGCAGTTTAGCGCTAGGGGTAGGTGAGCAGTTCTTC. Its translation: CASSLALGVGEQFF.

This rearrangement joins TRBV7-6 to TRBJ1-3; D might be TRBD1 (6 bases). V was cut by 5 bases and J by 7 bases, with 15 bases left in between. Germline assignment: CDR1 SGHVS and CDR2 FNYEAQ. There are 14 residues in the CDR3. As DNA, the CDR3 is TGTGCCAGCAGCCCGGGGGCAGGGGCCAACACCATATATTTT. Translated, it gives CASSPGAGANTIYF.

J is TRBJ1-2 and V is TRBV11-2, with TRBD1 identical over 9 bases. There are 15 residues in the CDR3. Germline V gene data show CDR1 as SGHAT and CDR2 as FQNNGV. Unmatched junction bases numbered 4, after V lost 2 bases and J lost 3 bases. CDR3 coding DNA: TGTGCCAGCAGCTTAACAGGGGGCGCGTACTATGGCTACACCTTC. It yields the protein CASSLTGGAYYGYTF.

The CDR3 DNA reads TGTGCCAGCAGCCCCCTAACCGGGTCCCCTGAAAAACTGTTTTTT. The encoded protein is CASSPLTGSPEKLFF. The chain joins TRBV7-9 to TRBJ1-4; no clear D gene. From germline, CDR1 is SEHNR and CDR2 FQNEAQ (reference sequence). V dropped 5 bases and J dropped 7 bases, with 17 bases sitting between them. The CDR3 is made up of 15 amino acids.

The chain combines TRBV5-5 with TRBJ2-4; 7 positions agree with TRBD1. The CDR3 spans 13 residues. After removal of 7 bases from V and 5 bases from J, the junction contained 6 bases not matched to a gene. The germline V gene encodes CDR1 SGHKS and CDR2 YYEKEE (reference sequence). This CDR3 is CASDRAQENIQYF. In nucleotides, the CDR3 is TGTGCCAGCGACAGGGCCCAGGAAAACATTCAGTACTTC.